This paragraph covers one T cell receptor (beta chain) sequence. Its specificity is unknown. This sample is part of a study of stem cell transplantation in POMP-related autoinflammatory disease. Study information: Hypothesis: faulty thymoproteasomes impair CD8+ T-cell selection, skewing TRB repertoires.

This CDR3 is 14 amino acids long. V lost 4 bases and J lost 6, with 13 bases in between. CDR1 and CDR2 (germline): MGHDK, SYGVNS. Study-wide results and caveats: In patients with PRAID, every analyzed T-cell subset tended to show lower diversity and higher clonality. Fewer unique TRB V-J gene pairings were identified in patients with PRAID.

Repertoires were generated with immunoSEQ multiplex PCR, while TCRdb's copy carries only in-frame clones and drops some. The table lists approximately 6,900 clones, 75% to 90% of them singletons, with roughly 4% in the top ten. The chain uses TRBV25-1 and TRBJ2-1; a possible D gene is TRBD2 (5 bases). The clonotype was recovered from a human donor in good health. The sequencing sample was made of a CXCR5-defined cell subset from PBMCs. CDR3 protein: CASSGPGKSNEQFF. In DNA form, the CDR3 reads TGTGCCAGCAGTGGACCGGGAAAGTCCAATGAGCAGTTCTTC.